These 26 T cell receptor beta chains were sequenced from one sample in a study of blood T cell repertoires in COVID-19. Profiled with immunoSEQ multiplex PCR; TCRdb holds only in-frame clones, not every one. The data hold around 270,000 clones, with around nine tenths observed a single time. The sequenced sample was peripheral blood. These receptors were collected from a woman aged 55-75 years with COVID-19, enrolled during active disease.

This chain links TRBV28 with TRBJ2-3; D is unresolved. This CDR3 region has 13 residues. V dropped 1 base and J dropped 3 bases, with 5 bases sitting between them. Per the germline V gene, CDR1 is MDHEN and CDR2 is SYDVKM. The CDR3 nucleotides read TGTGCCAGCAGTTTATTCAGGACAGATACGCAGTATTTT. It encodes CASSLFRTDTQYF.

This clone has more than one count but fewer than ten. The chain employs TRBV29-1 and TRBJ1-2; TRBD1 agrees at 7 bases. Germline CDR1 reads SQVTM; CDR2 reads ANQGSEA. The CDR3 is made up of 13 amino acids. The V segment lost 7 bases and the J segment 8 bases; nucleotides outside the gene matches: 13. CDR3 residues: CSAHYRGLTGYTF. The CDR3, as DNA: TGCAGCGCCCACTACAGGGGTCTAACAGGCTACACCTTC.

This clone was recorded once. The genes are TRBV5-8 and TRBJ2-3; 8 bases match TRBD2. Germline CDR1 SGHTS, CDR2 YDEGEE. The trim removed 4 bases at V and 1 base at J, leaving 5 bases unmatched. The CDR3 runs to 15 residues. The CDR3 region has the DNA TGTGCCAGCAGCCCCGTACTAGCGGGCACAGATACGCAGTATTTT. Translated, it gives CASSPVLAGTDTQYF.

The chain couples TRBV28 to TRBJ2-3; 9 nucleotides match TRBD1. Germline CDR1 is MDHEN and CDR2 is SYDVKM. This CDR3 has 16 residues. The ends lost 5 bases at V and 4 bases at J; junction bases unmatched: 10. The CDR3 spells CASSHAGDRVPDTQYF. In nucleotides, the CDR3 is TGTGCCAGCAGTCACGCGGGGGACAGGGTACCAGATACGCAGTATTTT.

The chain couples TRBV18 to TRBJ1-2; 9 bases are shared with TRBD1. J was trimmed by 4 bases and V by 2 bases; bases with no gene match: 2. Germline CDR1 reads KGHSH; CDR2 reads LQKENI. The CDR3 length is 14 residues. CDR3 sequence: CASSPSTGGYGYTF. The CDR3, as DNA: TGTGCCAGCTCACCATCGACAGGGGGCTATGGCTACACCTTC.

This clone was counted only a few times. This rearrangement joins TRBV19 to TRBJ1-5, with 8 nucleotides matching TRBD1. V was clipped by 4 bases and J by 5 bases; unmatched bases: 4. The CDR3 totals 14 residues. Germline V CDR1 and CDR2: LNHDA, SQIVND (reference sequence). CDR3 sequence: CASSNRGEDQPQHF. The CDR3, as DNA: TGTGCCAGTAGTAACAGGGGGGAGGATCAGCCCCAGCATTTT.

This chain connects TRBV28 to TRBJ1-5; no definite D call. The CDR3 totals 15 residues. Germline-derived CDR1 and CDR2 are MDHEN and SYDVKM. V was cut by 1 base and J by 5 bases, with 12 bases left in between. CDR3 in amino acids: CASSLLEGLYQPQHF. In DNA, the CDR3 is TGTGCCAGCAGTTTATTGGAGGGTTTGTATCAGCCCCAGCATTTT. Variable domain in full (rest from reference TRBV28 and TRBJ1-5): DVKVTQSSRYLVKRTGEKVFLECVQDMDHENMFWYRQDPGLGLRLIYFSYDVKMKEKGDIPEGYSVSREKKERFSLILESASTNQTSMYLCASSLLEGLYQPQHFGDGTRLSIL.

The chain couples TRBV18 to TRBJ1-1; tentatively, D is TRBD1 (6 bases). V lost 2 bases and J 4 bases, leaving 8 bases between the germline ends. CDR3 length: 13 amino acids. Germline lookup yields CDR1 KGHSH and CDR2 LQKENI. The CDR3 DNA reads TGTGCCAGCTCACCAATAGGGGGCACTGAAGCTTTCTTT. Protein product: CASSPIGGTEAFF. The full variable domain, in which reference TRBV18 and TRBJ1-1 provide the parts outside the CDR3, is NAGVMQNPRHLVRRRGQEARLRCSPMKGHSHVYWYRQLPEEGLKFMVYLQKENIIDESGMPKERFSAEFPKEGPSILRIQQVVRGDSAAYFCASSPIGGTEAFFGQGTRLTVV.

The chain uses TRBV30 and TRBJ1-1; no reliable D call. Germline lookup yields CDR1 GTSNPN and CDR2 SVGIG (reference sequence). This CDR3 has 14 residues. V was cut by 4 bases and J by 1 base, with 13 bases left in between. The CDR3 DNA follows: TGTGCCTGGACCCCGAGGCAGAGGAACACTGAAGCTTTCTTT. It encodes CAWTPRQRNTEAFF.

The J gene is TRBJ1-4, the V gene TRBV20-1; 8 nucleotides match TRBD1. The CDR3 is made up of 14 amino acids. Germline CDR1 DFQATT, CDR2 SNEGSKA (reference sequence). The J segment lost 8 bases and the V segment lost 3 bases, leaving 8 bases of the junction unmatched. CDR3 nucleotides: TGCAGTGCTAGTAGGGGACAGGTTGCGGAAAAACTGTTTTTT. This gives the protein CSASRGQVAEKLFF.

This chain uses TRBV10-3 with TRBJ2-1, with unresolved D. Trimming pared 2 bases from V and 10 bases from J, leaving 12 bases between. Germline V gives CDR1 ENHRY, CDR2 SYGVKD. The CDR3 runs 13 residues. The CDR3 coding sequence is TGTGCCATCAGTGAGGTCTCAGGCACAGAGCAGTTCTTC. It yields the protein CAISEVSGTEQFF.

This chain connects TRBV27 to TRBJ2-7, with 7 bases matching TRBD1. Germline CDR1 reads MNHEY; CDR2 reads SMNVEV (reference sequence). The CDR3 length is 15 residues. V was clipped by 9 bases and J by 1 base; unmatched bases: 12. CDR3 DNA sequence: TGTGCCAGAAGAACCGGGACAGAGATTTCCTACGAGCAGTACTTC. As protein: CARRTGTEISYEQYF.

The rearrangement joins TRBV11-1 to TRBJ2-7; 11 nucleotides align to TRBD2. V shed 0 bases, J shed 6 bases, and the junction held 7 bases outside the gene matches. The CDR3 is made up of 16 amino acids. CDR1 is SGHAT and CDR2 is FQDESV in the germline V gene (reference sequence). The DNA for the CDR3 is TGTGCCAGCAGCTTAGCGTCGGCTAGCGGGAGGTTCGAGCAGTACTTC. Protein product: CASSLASASGRFEQYF.

The rearrangement joins TRBV20-1 to TRBJ1-6, with D possibly TRBD1 on 5 matching bases. The CDR3 loop spans 16 amino acids. V lost 3 bases and J 5 bases, leaving 17 bases between the germline ends. The V gene's germline CDR1 is DFQATT and CDR2 SNEGSKA (reference sequence). The chain's CDR3 is CSASRALGLNNSPLHF. The DNA for the CDR3 is TGCAGTGCTAGTAGGGCCCTGGGGCTAAATAATTCACCCCTCCACTTT.

The chain has TRBV18 and TRBJ2-2, with D hard to call. Germline V gives CDR1 KGHSH, CDR2 LQKENI. Trimming took 0 bases from V and 4 from J, leaving 6 bases between them. There are 14 residues in the CDR3. The CDR3 sequence is CASSPPAVTGELFF. The CDR3 nucleotides read TGTGCCAGCTCACCACCTGCGGTCACCGGGGAGCTGTTTTTT.

The chain has TRBV25-1 and TRBJ1-6, with a possible D match to TRBD1 (5 bases). The germline V gene encodes CDR1 MGHDK and CDR2 SYGVNS. The CDR3 has 15 residues. V was trimmed by 1 base and J by 7 bases, leaving 11 bases between them. As DNA, the CDR3 is TGTGCCAGCAGTGAATCCCGGGGGATGAATTCACCCCTCCACTTT. Translated: CASSESRGMNSPLHF. The full variable domain, rest sourced from reference TRBV25-1 and TRBJ1-6, is EADIYQTPRYLVIGTGKKITLECSQTMGHDKMYWYQQDPGMELHLIHYSYGVNSTEKGDLSSESTVSRIRTEHFPLTLESARPSHTSQYLCASSESRGMNSPLHFGNGTRLTVT.

The chain links TRBV15 to TRBJ1-1; D is perhaps TRBD1 (6 bases). Germline V gene sequence: CDR1 LNHNV, CDR2 YYDKDF (reference sequence). The CDR3 has 11 residues. The V gene lost 9 bases and the J gene lost 7 bases, with 12 bases spanning the gap. In nucleotides, the CDR3 is TGTGCCACTCTACAGGGTAATGAAGCTTTCTTT. It yields the protein CATLQGNEAFF.

The chain joins TRBV30 to TRBJ1-2, with 9 bases fitting TRBD1. After removal of 5 bases from V and 1 base from J, the junction contained 5 bases not matched to a gene. Per germline, CDR1 GTSNPN and CDR2 SVGIG (reference sequence). The CDR3 covers 14 residues. This CDR3 is CAWHRDRDNYGYTF. The CDR3 bases are TGTGCCTGGCACCGGGACAGGGATAACTATGGCTACACCTTC.

The chain links TRBV28 to TRBJ1-2; D is possibly TRBD1 (6 bases). Between the trimmed V and J ends, which lost 9 bases and 7 bases, there was a span of 18 bases. CDR1 and CDR2 (germline): MDHEN, SYDVKM. This CDR3 has 13 amino acids. CDR3 DNA: TGTGCCAGTAATACAGGGCTGCTTGGTGGCTACACCTTC. Protein sequence: CASNTGLLGGYTF.

The V and J genes are TRBV7-8 and TRBJ1-6; D may be TRBD1 (5 bases). The germline CDR1 and CDR2 sequences are SGHVS and FQNEAQ. This CDR3 comprises 12 residues. The ends were cut back, 3 bases at V and 10 bases at J, with 7 bases in the middle. CDR3 nucleotide sequence: TGTGCCAGCAGCTTTCAGGGATCACCCCTCCACTTT. This sequence encodes CASSFQGSPLHF.

The chain recombines TRBV28 with TRBJ2-3; D possibly corresponds to TRBD1 (6 bases). Germline V gene data show CDR1 as MDHEN and CDR2 as SYDVKM. V was shortened by 11 bases and J by 0 bases, with 12 bases between the two germline ends. This CDR3 is 13 amino acids long. Written as DNA, the CDR3 is TGTGCCCACCAGCAGGGGAGCACAGATACGCAGTATTTT. It specifies CAHQQGSTDTQYF.

A word on this clone: The junction and the germline gene differ at one end; a read error may be behind it. The sample carries other DNA sequences with the same CDR3. The chain joins TRBV19 to TRBJ1-5; 8 bases line up with TRBD1. The CDR3 loop spans 15 amino acids. Looked up from germline, CDR1 is LNHDA and CDR2 is SQIVND (reference sequence). The chain's CDR3 is CASSTSDRGGQPQHF. The CDR3 DNA reads TGTGCCAGCAGTACCTCAGACAGGGGAGGACAGCCCCAGCATTTT.

The chain carries TRBV5-4 and TRBJ1-1; TRBD1 might be the D (5 bases). Per the germline V gene, CDR1 is SGHNT and CDR2 is YYREEE (reference sequence). The CDR3 runs to 15 residues. V shed 1 base and J shed 6 bases, with 16 bases lying between them. The CDR3 loop is CASSLIGAPSAEAFF. In DNA form, the CDR3 reads TGTGCCAGCAGCTTGATTGGGGCACCAAGCGCTGAAGCTTTCTTT. The full variable domain, in which reference TRBV5-4 and TRBJ1-1 provide the parts outside the CDR3, is ETGVTQSPTHLIKTRGQQVTLRCSSQSGHNTVSWYQQALGQGPQFIFQYYREEENGRGNFPPRFSGLQFPNYSSELNVNALELDDSALYLCASSLIGAPSAEAFFGQGTRLTVV.

A single count supports this clone. The gene calls are TRBV5-1 and TRBJ2-7, with D possibly matching TRBD1 (5 bases). Trimming removed 2 bases at V and 4 bases at J, with 13 bases between. In germline, CDR1 is SGHRS, CDR2 YFSETQ. The CDR3 length is 14 residues. DNA of the CDR3: TGCGCCAGCAGCTTCTCAGGGTCGTGGTACGAGCAGTACTTC. Translating gives CASSFSGSWYEQYF. The variable domain in full, with the rest retrieved from reference TRBV5-1 and TRBJ2-7, is KAGVTQTPRYLIKTRGQQVTLSCSPISGHRSVSWYQQTPGQGLQFLFEYFSETQRNKGNFPGRFSGRQFSNSRSEMNVSTLELGDSALYLCASSFSGSWYEQYFGPGTRLTVT.

The sample holds one count of this clone. The chain carries TRBV27 and TRBJ1-6; 9 bases align to TRBD1. Germline loops: CDR1 MNHEY, CDR2 SMNVEV (reference sequence). V shed 6 bases and J 9 bases; nucleotides not matched to a gene: 6. The CDR3 covers 14 residues. This CDR3 reads CASRRTGAGSPLHF. The CDR3, as DNA: TGTGCCAGCAGACGGACAGGGGCGGGTTCACCCCTCCACTTT.

The count of this clone is one. The V call is TRBV19, the J call TRBJ2-1, with a possible D match to TRBD2 (6 bases). Per the germline V gene, CDR1 is LNHDA and CDR2 is SQIVND (reference sequence). V gave up 1 base and J gave up 9 bases, with 13 bases separating them. The CDR3 totals 14 residues. Written as DNA, the CDR3 is TGTGCCAGTAGTATAGGGGGCGGGAAGGTTGAGCAGTTCTTC. Translated, it gives CASSIGGGKVEQFF.